This T cell receptor beta chain stems from a study of T-cell memory formation after mild COVID-19. General study findings and limits: Day 15 to 85 contractors were CD4/CD8 balanced; later expanders leaned CD4+. Pre-infection memory harbored some responding clones, suggesting cross-reactive memory joined.

TCRdb used MiXCR to reprocess the 5' RACE reads, holding one entry per CDR3 protein. The data hold hundreds of thousands of distinct CDR3 sequences, with about a sixth observed a single time. Trimming shortened V by 4 bases and J by 4 bases, and 15 bases separated the two germline ends. The germline CDR1 and CDR2 sequences are SGDLS and YYNGEE. This CDR3 is built from 14 residues. For this clonotype: Its antigen is not identified.

This receptor was obtained from a man aged 18 to 35 who had mild COVID-19 (a few samples of this study predate the infection). Cell type and time point are not known. The chain employs TRBV9 and TRBJ2-7; a weak D match, TRBD2 (6 bases). Material for sequencing was PBMCs or a T cell subset sorted from them (not recorded which). This CDR3 reads CASSPKAGIYEQYF. CDR3 DNA sequence: TGTGCCAGCAGCCCAAAGGCGGGAATTTACGAGCAGTACTTC.